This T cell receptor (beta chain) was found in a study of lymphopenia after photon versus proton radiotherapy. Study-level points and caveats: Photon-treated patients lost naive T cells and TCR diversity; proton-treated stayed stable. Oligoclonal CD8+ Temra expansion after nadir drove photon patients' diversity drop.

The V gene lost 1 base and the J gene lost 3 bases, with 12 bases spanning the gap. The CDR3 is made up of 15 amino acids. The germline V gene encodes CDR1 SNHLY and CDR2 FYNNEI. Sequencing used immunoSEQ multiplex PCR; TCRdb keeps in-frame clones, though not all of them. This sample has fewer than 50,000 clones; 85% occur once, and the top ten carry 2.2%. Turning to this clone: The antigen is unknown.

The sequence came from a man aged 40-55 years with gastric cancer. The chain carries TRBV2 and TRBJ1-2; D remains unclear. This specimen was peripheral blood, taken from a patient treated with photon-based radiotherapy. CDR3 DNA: TGTGCCAGCAGTGAAGACAGAGGACGATACTATGGCTACACCTTC. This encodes CASSEDRGRYYGYTF. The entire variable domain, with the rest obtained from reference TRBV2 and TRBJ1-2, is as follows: EPEVTQTPSHQVTQMGQEVILRCVPISNHLYFYWYRQILGQKVEFLVSFYNNEISEKSEIFDDQFSVERPDGSNFTLKIRSTKLEDSAMYFCASSEDRGRYYGYTFGSGTRLTVV.